Listed below are T cell receptor beta chains from one sample, sequenced in a study of identifying expanded T cells in peripheral blood. Profiling relied on immunoSEQ multiplex PCR, and the TCRdb table lists in-frame clones only, not all of them. The data contain about 89,000 clones, about 87% of them singletons. The sequencing input was blood. The source of these receptors is a person aged 18-70 years in good health. CDR3s include the opening cysteine and the closing phenylalanine or tryptophan. A D gene is named only where the DNA matches it firmly. Size is omitted from some rows. Given values are once, few, many or a class for expanded clones.

TRBV7-3	-	TRBJ2-7	13	-	TGTGCCAGCAGCTTATCAGAGGCCTACGAGCAGTACTTC	CASSLSEAYEQYF
TRBV7-3	few	TRBJ1-2	13	TRBD1	TGTGCCAGCAGCCAGCGACAGGGGCATGGCTACACCTTC	CASSQRQGHGYTF
TRBV25-1	once	TRBJ2-5	14	-	TGTGCCAGCAGTGAATGGAGGGGGGTTGAGACCCAGTACTTC	CASSEWRGVETQYF
TRBV4-2	-	TRBJ2-3	16	TRBD2	TGTGCCAGCAGCCAAGGGACTAGCGGGGGGGCAGATACGCAGTATTTT	CASSQGTSGGADTQYF
TRBV6-4	-	TRBJ2-6	15	-	TGTGCCAGCAGTGACGGGGTGAGTGGGGCCAACGTCCTGACTTTC	CASSDGVSGANVLTF
TRBV15	-	TRBJ1-5	15	-	TGTGCCACCAGCAGAGCTCCCCTGGCGGGTCAGCCCCAGCATTTT	CATSRAPLAGQPQHF
TRBV7-2	-	TRBJ2-5	16	TRBD2	TGTGCCAGCAGCTTCGGACTAGCGGGAGGGGAGGAGACCCAGTACTTC	CASSFGLAGGEETQYF
TRBV9	-	TRBJ2-1	15	TRBD2	TGTGCCAGCAGCGTAAGACTAGCGGACTACAATGAGCAGTTCTTC	CASSVRLADYNEQFF
TRBV5-5	-	TRBJ1-2	13	-	TGTGCCAGCTTTTTGGGAACTAACTATGGCTACACCTTC	CASFLGTNYGYTF
TRBV27	once	TRBJ2-1	15	TRBD2	TGTGCCAGCAGTTTATCCGGGGGGGCCAGGGGTGAGCAGTTCTTC	CASSLSGGARGEQFF
TRBV29-1	-	TRBJ1-1	18	-	TGCAGCGTTGAGCCCGTATTCAAGTCCGACAGTGCGAACACTGAAGCTTTCTTT	CSVEPVFKSDSANTEAFF
TRBV7-2	-	TRBJ2-1	14	TRBD1	TGTGCCAGCAGTACCGGGACAGGGTCGAATGAGCAGTTCTTC	CASSTGTGSNEQFF
TRBV7-9	-	TRBJ1-5	15	TRBD1	TGTGCCAGCAGCTTAGCGGGACAGCGCAATCAGCCCCAGCATTTT	CASSLAGQRNQPQHF
TRBV7-9	-	TRBJ1-4	13	-	TGTGCCAGCAGTGTGCCAACTAATGAAAAACTGTTTTTT	CASSVPTNEKLFF
TRBV7-2	-	TRBJ2-7	16	TRBD1	TGTGCCAGCAGCGGCTTCTTGGACAGGGACTCCTACGAGCAGTACTTC	CASSGFLDRDSYEQYF
TRBV27	-	TRBJ1-5	14	TRBD1	TGTGCCAGCAGTTTCGGGACAGGCAATCAGCCCCAGCATTTT	CASSFGTGNQPQHF
TRBV28	-	TRBJ2-3	17	TRBD2	TGTGCCAGCAGTTCCGCCGGGACTAGCGGGGGCACAGATACGCAGTATTTT	CASSSAGTSGGTDTQYF
TRBV5-4	-	TRBJ1-4	15	-	TGTGCCAGCAGCTTGGGTGAGGCTCCTAATGAAAAACTGTTTTTT	CASSLGEAPNEKLFF
TRBV7-3	-	TRBJ1-1	13	-	TGTGCCAGCAGCCGGACGGCGAACACTGAAGCTTTCTTT	CASSRTANTEAFF
TRBV18	-	TRBJ2-5	13	-	TGTGCCAGCTCACCACGAGAACAAGAGACCCAGTACTTC	CASSPREQETQYF
TRBV7-2	-	TRBJ1-2	14	-	TGTGCCAGCAGCCTTATTTCGGGTTGGTACGGCTACACCTTC	CASSLISGWYGYTF
TRBV2	-	TRBJ1-2	14	-	TGTGCCAGCAGTGAAGGGGGGGCAGGGAATGGCTACACCTTC	CASSEGGAGNGYTF
TRBV29-1	-	TRBJ2-7	11	-	TGCAGCGTTGACGAGGGGTACGAGCAGCACTTC	CSVDEGYEQHF
TRBV7-3	-	TRBJ2-1	15	TRBD1	TGTGCCAGCAGCTTAGCGCGGGACAGGGGCAATGAGCAGTTCTTC	CASSLARDRGNEQFF
TRBV5-1	-	TRBJ2-7	12	-	TGCGCCAGCAGCCCTGTCGACGGGGAGCAGTACTTC	CASSPVDGEQYF
TRBV15	-	TRBJ2-7	13	TRBD1	TGTGCCACTGGGACAGGGGATTCCTACGAGCAGTACTTC	CATGTGDSYEQYF
TRBV30	-	TRBJ1-4	15	TRBD1	TGTGCCTGGAGTTCTACAGGGGCGGGGGGAGAAAAACTGTTTTTT	CAWSSTGAGGEKLFF
TRBV5-6	-	TRBJ2-7	11	-	TGTGCCAGCAGGGCCGGCTACGAGCAGTACTTC	CASRAGYEQYF
TRBV6-4	-	TRBJ1-5	14	-	TGTGCCAGCAGTGACTCCCCGGGTGGGCAGCCCCAGCATTTT	CASSDSPGGQPQHF
TRBV1	-	TRBJ2-1	16	-	TGCACCAGCAGCCTCATTAGCGGGGGGCCTAACAATGAGCAGTTCTTC	CTSSLISGGPNNEQFF
TRBV5-1	-	TRBJ1-6	15	-	TGCGCCAGCAGCTTGGGAGCCTCCTATAATTCACCCCTCCACTTT	CASSLGASYNSPLHF
TRBV6-5	-	TRBJ2-2	14	TRBD1	TGTGCCAGCGGGGGACAGGGGCCCACCGGGGAGCTGTTTTTT	CASGGQGPTGELFF
TRBV5-4	-	TRBJ2-4	15	-	TGTGCCAGCAGCTTGAGGTCCGGCAACAAAAACATTCAGTACTTC	CASSLRSGNKNIQYF
TRBV10-3	-	TRBJ1-5	14	-	TGTGCCATCAGTGAGCAGGGCGGAAATCAGCCCCAGCATTTT	CAISEQGGNQPQHF
TRBV4-1	-	TRBJ1-3	17	TRBD1	TGCGCCAGCAGCCAATTACCATACAGGGGGCGTGGAAACACCATATATTTT	CASSQLPYRGRGNTIYF
TRBV9	once	TRBJ1-5	16	-	TGTGCCAGCAGCGGATGGGGGACCAGGGAAATGCAGCCCCAGCATTTT	CASSGWGTREMQPQHF
TRBV9	-	TRBJ2-2	16	-	TGTGCCAGCAGCGTAGACCCAACGGGGTACACCGGGGAGCTGTTTTTT	CASSVDPTGYTGELFF
TRBV4-1	-	TRBJ2-7	13	TRBD2	TGCGCCAGCAGCCGACTAGCACGGTACGAGCAGTACTTC	CASSRLARYEQYF
TRBV18	-	TRBJ2-1	18	TRBD2	TGTGCCAGCTCACCCTTCCGGGGGCGGTTAGCGGGAGAGAGTGAGCAGTTCTTC	CASSPFRGRLAGESEQFF
TRBV2	-	TRBJ2-2	16	TRBD2	TGTGCCAGCGGACGAATTAGCGGGAGTATCACCGGGGAGCTGTTTTTT	CASGRISGSITGELFF
TRBV27	-	TRBJ2-7	14	TRBD2	TGTGCCTCTCGCCCCGCAGCGGGGGCCTACGAGCAGTACTTC	CASRPAAGAYEQYF
TRBV15	-	TRBJ2-1	18	TRBD2	TGTGCCACCAGCAGAGATTTAAGTGGGACTAGCGGCTACAATGAGCAGTTCTTC	CATSRDLSGTSGYNEQFF
TRBV15	-	TRBJ2-7	12	-	TGTGCCACCAGCAGAGACTCCTACGAGCAGTACTTC	CATSRDSYEQYF
TRBV7-8	-	TRBJ2-5	17	-	TGTGCCAGCAGCTTAGCGCCCACAGGCCTCTCACAAGAGACCCAGTACTTC	CASSLAPTGLSQETQYF
TRBV5-4	-	TRBJ2-3	17	-	TGTGCCAGCAGCTTCACCCGGGACTGGCTTAGCACAGATACGCAGTATTTT	CASSFTRDWLSTDTQYF
TRBV5-1	-	TRBJ2-7	13	-	TGCGCCAGCAGCCAGACAGCCTCCTACGAGCAGTACTTC	CASSQTASYEQYF
TRBV5-5	-	TRBJ2-7	13	-	TGTGCCAGCAGCTTGGGGGGGAAATACGAGCAGTACTTC	CASSLGGKYEQYF
TRBV6-1	many	TRBJ2-7	13	-	TGTGCCAGCAGTCGGGACTCCACCTACGAGCAGTACTTC	CASSRDSTYEQYF